A selection of T cell receptor beta chains follows, all from one sample in a study of blood T cell repertoires in COVID-19. Method: immunoSEQ multiplex PCR; TCRdb's copy keeps in-frame clones and lacks some. The repertoire holds under 300,000 clones, with 88% as singletons. Material: PBMCs or T cells enriched from blood (not recorded which). These receptors originate from a woman aged 55-69 years in a cohort exposed to, infected with or recovered from COVID-19 (not recorded which). Each CDR3 is given with its conserved first and last residue. The D gene is left open where the match is weak. A clone size is listed for some rows: how often the clone was seen (once, few, many), or a class if it is expanded.

clone_size j_call d_call v_call cdr3_nt cdr3_aa
NA TRBJ2-3 NA TRBV5-1 TGCGCCAGCAGCTTGACAGGGAGCACAGATACGCAGTATTTT CASSLTGSTDTQYF
NA TRBJ2-1 TRBD2 TRBV5-4 TGTGCCAGCAGCTTGATAGCGGGAAAGCAGTTCTTC CASSLIAGKQFF
NA TRBJ1-3 NA TRBV28 TGTGCCAGCACAGGGTACGGAAACACCATATATTTT CASTGYGNTIYF
NA TRBJ2-7 TRBD2 TRBV7-2 TGTGCCAGCAGATCAACCGGGACTAGCGGGAGGGCCTCCGAGCAGTACTTC CASRSTGTSGRASEQYF
NA TRBJ2-7 TRBD2 TRBV5-6 TGTGCCAGCAGTTATCCGGGACTAGGGAACTACGAGCAGTACTTC CASSYPGLGNYEQYF
NA TRBJ2-7 TRBD2 TRBV30 TGTGCCTGGAGGCTAGCGGGGGTTTACGAGCAGTACTTC CAWRLAGVYEQYF
NA TRBJ2-3 TRBD2 TRBV7-9 TGTGCCAGCAGCCCGACTAGCGGGAGTGGAACAGATACGCAGTATTTT CASSPTSGSGTDTQYF
NA TRBJ2-1 TRBD2 TRBV7-2 TGTGCCAGCAGCAGATGGACTAGCGGGAGCTCCTACAATGAGCAGTTCTTC CASSRWTSGSSYNEQFF
NA TRBJ1-6 TRBD1 TRBV28 TGTGCCAGCAGTTCGCCCGGGACAGGGAATAATTCACCCCTCCACTTT CASSSPGTGNNSPLHF
NA TRBJ2-3 NA TRBV21-1 TGTGCCAGCAGCCCACTGGGCGTGGATACGCAGTATTTT CASSPLGVDTQYF
NA TRBJ1-1 NA TRBV7-9 TGTGCCAGCAGCTTATTCGTGAACACTGAAGCTTTCTTT CASSLFVNTEAFF
NA TRBJ2-7 NA TRBV7-2 TGTGCCAGCAGCCTTGGACCGAGGGACTCCTACGAGCAGTACTTC CASSLGPRDSYEQYF
NA TRBJ1-1 NA TRBV27 TGTGCCAGATGTCCCAGGGACACTGAAGCTTTCTTT CARCPRDTEAFF
NA TRBJ2-3 TRBD2 TRBV7-3 TGTGCCAGCAGTCAGGGACTAGCGGGAGCAACAGATACGCAGTATTTT CASSQGLAGATDTQYF
NA TRBJ2-7 NA TRBV6-1 TGTGCCAGCAGTGAAGGTGGGGGCCTCTCCTACGAGCAGTACTTC CASSEGGGLSYEQYF
NA TRBJ2-2 TRBD2 TRBV6-4 TGTGCCAGCAGTGAAAGCGGGAGGGCCTTGATCGGGGAGCTGTTTTTT CASSESGRALIGELFF
NA TRBJ1-2 NA TRBV21-1 TGTGCCAGCAGCAAACGACCTACTCTTTTGACAGGCTCAATTCTTACTAACTATGGCTACACCTTC CASSKRPTLLTGSILTNYGYTF
NA TRBJ2-7 TRBD1 TRBV24-1 TGTGCCACCAGTGATTCGGGGACAGGGATCTACGAGCAGTACTTC CATSDSGTGIYEQYF
NA TRBJ1-1 NA TRBV6-5 TGTGCCAGCAGTTACCACAGGGCTACTGAAGCTTTCTTT CASSYHRATEAFF
NA TRBJ2-5 TRBD2 TRBV5-1 TGCGCCAGCAGCTTGGATCCTAGCGGGGAAGGGGAGACCCAGTACTTC CASSLDPSGEGETQYF
NA TRBJ1-2 NA TRBV20-1 TGCAGCGCGAGGGCGGACTATGGCTACACCTTC CSARADYGYTF
NA TRBJ2-7 NA TRBV12-3/TRBV12-4 TGTGCCAGCAGTTTAGCTAGCGCCTACGAGCAGTACTTC CASSLASAYEQYF
NA TRBJ1-1 TRBD1 TRBV6-5 TGTGCCAGCTCTTGGGGGACAGTGAACACTGAAGCTTTCTTT CASSWGTVNTEAFF
NA TRBJ2-5 NA TRBV28 TGTGCCAGCAGTTATCCGGGACTGACTCAAGAGACCCAGTACTTC CASSYPGLTQETQYF
NA TRBJ2-3 NA TRBV3-1/TRBV3-2 TGTGCCAGCAGCCAAGCGGGGTCGGGCACAGATACGCAGTATTTT CASSQAGSGTDTQYF
NA TRBJ1-6 NA TRBV18 TGTGCCAGCTCACTAAAACCGGGCCCCTGGGAGTCACCCCTCCACTTT CASSLKPGPWESPLHF
NA TRBJ1-5 NA TRBV19 TGTGCCAGTAGTATGTATGTGACTCTCGATCAGCCCCAGCATTTT CASSMYVTLDQPQHF
NA TRBJ1-2 TRBD1 TRBV29-1 TGCAGCGTTGAAGATGAGGTTGTAGGGGGCGGCTACACCTTC CSVEDEVVGGGYTF
NA TRBJ2-7 TRBD2 TRBV4-2 TGTGCCAGCAGCCAAGCGAGGTCGAGGCTAGCGGTTAACTACGAGCAGTACTTC CASSQARSRLAVNYEQYF
NA TRBJ2-3 NA TRBV27 TGTGCCAGCAGTTTATCGCCGGCAGATACGCAGTATTTT CASSLSPADTQYF
few TRBJ2-1 TRBD2 TRBV9 TGTGCCAGCAGCATTAGCGGGAACCCTACCTCTAATGAGCAGTTCTTC CASSISGNPTSNEQFF
once TRBJ1-6 NA TRBV2 TGTGCCAGCAGTGAAGCCCGGGGGACGGGGGGCTGGAATTCACCCCTCCACTTT CASSEARGTGGWNSPLHF
NA TRBJ1-2 NA TRBV7-2 TGTGCCAGCAGCTTAGCGCTCGGGGGGAGGTATGGCTACACCTTC CASSLALGGRYGYTF
NA TRBJ2-7 TRBD2 TRBV27 TGTGCCAGCAGGGGACTAGCGGGAGGGCGACCCTACGAGCAGTACTTC CASRGLAGGRPYEQYF
NA TRBJ1-5 TRBD1 TRBV15 TGTGCCACCAGCAGAGCCACGACAGGGCGCAATCAGCCCCAGCATTTT CATSRATTGRNQPQHF
NA TRBJ1-4 NA TRBV7-2 TGTGCCAGCAGCTTAGGCAGAACAACTAATGAAAAACTGTTTTTT CASSLGRTTNEKLFF
NA TRBJ2-1 TRBD2 TRBV5-1 TGCGCCAGCAGCCTCGGACTAGCGGACAACTCCTACAATGAGCAGTTCTTC CASSLGLADNSYNEQFF
NA TRBJ2-7 TRBD1 TRBV3-1/TRBV3-2 TGTGCCAGCAGCCAAGATAATACAGGGGGGCTCGAGCAGTACTTC CASSQDNTGGLEQYF
NA TRBJ1-1 NA TRBV4-1 TGCGCCAGCAGCCAAGTTGGTGCGGGTCGGTGGGCTGAAGCTTTCTTT CASSQVGAGRWAEAFF
NA TRBJ2-2 NA TRBV15 TGTGCCACCAGCAGAGCGCGGGAAAACACCGGGGAGCTGTTTTTT CATSRARENTGELFF
NA TRBJ2-1 TRBD1 TRBV25-1 TGTGCCAGCAGTCTTAGCTTCGGGACAGGGTCCTCCAATGAGCAGTTCTTC CASSLSFGTGSSNEQFF
NA TRBJ1-2 NA TRBV6-5 TGTGCCAGCAGTTACTCGGGCGGGAAGCACTATGGCTACACCTTC CASSYSGGKHYGYTF
NA TRBJ1-5 TRBD1 TRBV27 TGTGCCAGCAGTTTCGACAGGGGCAGCAATCAGCCCCAGCATTTT CASSFDRGSNQPQHF
NA TRBJ1-1 NA TRBV19 TGTGCCACTAGAGGGGTTTTGAACACTGAAGCTTTCTTT CATRGVLNTEAFF
NA TRBJ1-2 NA TRBV28 TGTGCCAGCAGCTTTCTTCGCTATGGCTACACCTTC CASSFLRYGYTF
NA TRBJ1-1 NA TRBV18 TGTGCCAGCTCAACCACAGCCCTAAACACTGAAGCTTTCTTT CASSTTALNTEAFF
NA TRBJ1-2 TRBD1 TRBV7-9 TGTGCCAGCAGCTCCAACTCCCGGGAGGGGGCGAAATTCTATGGCTACACCTTC CASSSNSREGAKFYGYTF
NA TRBJ2-7 NA TRBV7-9 TGTGCCAGCAGCCCTCTAGCCGCAAGCTCCTACGAGCAGTACTTC CASSPLAASSYEQYF
NA TRBJ2-4 NA TRBV1 TGCACCAGCAGCCACGTCTCGGGACCCGGGACAGAGAAAAACATTCAGTACTTC CTSSHVSGPGTEKNIQYF
NA TRBJ2-7 TRBD2 TRBV28 TGTGCCAGCAGTAGGCTAGCGGGATCTAGCTCCTACGAGCAGTACTTC CASSRLAGSSSYEQYF
many TRBJ1-3 NA TRBV30 TGTGCCTGGACCAGGGCTGGCGGAAACACCATATATTTT CAWTRAGGNTIYF
NA TRBJ2-7 TRBD2 TRBV24-1 TGTGCCACCAGTGGTACGGGAGGGCGATTCGACGAGCAGTACTTC CATSGTGGRFDEQYF